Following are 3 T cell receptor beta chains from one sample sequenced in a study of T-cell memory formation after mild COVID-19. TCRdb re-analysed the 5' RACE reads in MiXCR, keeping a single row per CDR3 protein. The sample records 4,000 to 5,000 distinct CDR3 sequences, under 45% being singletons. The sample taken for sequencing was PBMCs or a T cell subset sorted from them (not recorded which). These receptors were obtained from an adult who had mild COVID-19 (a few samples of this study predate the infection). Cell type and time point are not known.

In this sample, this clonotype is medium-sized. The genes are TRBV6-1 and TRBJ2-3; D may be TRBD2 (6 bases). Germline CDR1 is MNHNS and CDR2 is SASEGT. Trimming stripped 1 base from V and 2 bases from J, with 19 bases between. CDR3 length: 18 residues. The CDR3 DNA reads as TGTGCCAGCAGTGAAGTTTTGTTGGAGGGGTCCTACACAGATACGCAGTATTTT. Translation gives CASSEVLLEGSYTDTQYF.

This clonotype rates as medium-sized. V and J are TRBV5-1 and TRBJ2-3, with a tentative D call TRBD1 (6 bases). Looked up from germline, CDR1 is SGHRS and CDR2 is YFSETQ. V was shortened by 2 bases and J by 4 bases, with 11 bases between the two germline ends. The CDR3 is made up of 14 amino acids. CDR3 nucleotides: TGCGCCAGCAGCTTTGGCAGGGGCCCAGATACGCAGTATTTT. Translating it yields CASSFGRGPDTQYF.

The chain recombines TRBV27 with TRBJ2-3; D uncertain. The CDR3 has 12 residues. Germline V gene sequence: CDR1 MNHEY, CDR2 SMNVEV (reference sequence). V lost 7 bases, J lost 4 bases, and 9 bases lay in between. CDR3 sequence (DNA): TGTGCCAGCAAGAAGTTAGCAGATACGCAGTATTTT. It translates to CASKKLADTQYF.